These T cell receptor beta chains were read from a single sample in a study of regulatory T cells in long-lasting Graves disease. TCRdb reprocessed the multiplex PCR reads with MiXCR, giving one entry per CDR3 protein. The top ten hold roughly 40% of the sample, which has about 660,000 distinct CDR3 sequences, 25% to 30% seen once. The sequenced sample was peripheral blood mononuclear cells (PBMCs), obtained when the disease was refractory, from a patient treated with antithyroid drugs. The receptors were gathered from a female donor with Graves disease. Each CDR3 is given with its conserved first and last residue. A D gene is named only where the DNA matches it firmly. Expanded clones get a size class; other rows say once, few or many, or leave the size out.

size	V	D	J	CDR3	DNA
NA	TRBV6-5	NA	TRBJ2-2	CASSYSATTGELFF	TGTGCCAGCAGTTACTCGGCTACCACCGGGGAGCTGTTTTTT
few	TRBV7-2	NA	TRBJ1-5	CASSLGSFRPQHF	TGTGCCAGCAGCTTAGGTAGTTTTCGGCCCCAGCATTTT
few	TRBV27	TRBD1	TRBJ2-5	CASSLYGQGRWETQYF	TGTGCCAGCAGTTTATACGGACAGGGGAGATGGGAGACCCAGTACTTC
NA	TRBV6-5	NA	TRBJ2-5	CASSYPGRKTQYF	TGTGCCAGCAGTTACCCAGGGCGAAAGACCCAGTACTTC
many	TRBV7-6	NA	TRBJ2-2	CASSLALETGELFF	TGTGCCAGCAGCTTAGCGCTGGAAACCGGGGAGCTGTTTTTT
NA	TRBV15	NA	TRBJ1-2	CATSRDSGRYYGYTF	TGTGCCACCAGCAGAGATTCTGGACGTTACTATGGCTACACCTTC
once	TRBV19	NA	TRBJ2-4	CASSIAGVKNIQYF	TGTGCCAGTAGTATAGCGGGAGTTAAAAACATTCAGTACTTC
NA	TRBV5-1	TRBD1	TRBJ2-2	CASSPGQGANTGELFF	TGCGCCAGCAGCCCCGGACAGGGGGCGAACACCGGGGAGCTGTTTTTT
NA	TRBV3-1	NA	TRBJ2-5	CASSQEWGEGETQYF	TGTGCCAGCAGCCAAGAGTGGGGGGAAGGGGAGACCCAGTACTTC
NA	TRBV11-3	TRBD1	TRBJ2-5	CASSRGQGVVETQYF	TGTGCCAGCAGCCGGGGACAGGGGGTTGTAGAGACCCAGTACTTC
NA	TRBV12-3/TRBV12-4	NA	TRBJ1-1	CASSQQVLATEAFF	TGTGCCAGCAGCCAACAGGTCCTTGCCACTGAAGCTTTCTTT
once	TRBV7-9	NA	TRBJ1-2	CASSLFSDGYTF	TGTGCCAGCAGCTTATTTAGTGATGGCTACACCTTC
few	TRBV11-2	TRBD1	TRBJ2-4	CASSTPRDRRSGNIQYF	TGTGCCAGCAGCACCCCCCGGGACAGACGTTCAGGAAACATTCAGTACTTC
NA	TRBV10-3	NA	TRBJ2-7	CAISDDVSYEQYF	TGTGCCATCAGTGACGATGTCTCCTACGAGCAGTACTTC
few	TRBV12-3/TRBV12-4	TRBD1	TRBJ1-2	CASTPTGSYGYTF	TGTGCCAGCACCCCGACAGGGTCCTATGGCTACACCTTC
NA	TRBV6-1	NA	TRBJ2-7	CASSEAWGRGYEQYF	TGTGCCAGCAGTGAAGCATGGGGGCGTGGGTACGAGCAGTACTTC
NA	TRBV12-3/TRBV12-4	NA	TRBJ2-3	CASSGGRESDTQYF	TGTGCCAGCAGTGGGGGGCGGGAGTCAGATACGCAGTATTTT
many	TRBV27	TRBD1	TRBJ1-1	CASSLSNRGRTEAFF	TGTGCCAGCAGTTTATCGAACAGGGGGCGCACTGAAGCTTTCTTT
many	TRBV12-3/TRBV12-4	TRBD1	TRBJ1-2	CASSSTGPNYGYTF	TGTGCCAGCAGTTCGACAGGGCCAAACTATGGCTACACCTTC
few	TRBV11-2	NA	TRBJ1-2	CASREKTATNPSRYGYTF	TGTGCCAGCAGGGAAAAAACAGCGACTAACCCTTCTCGGTATGGCTACACCTTC
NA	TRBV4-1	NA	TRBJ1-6	CASSVEAKPGSYNSPLHF	TGCGCCAGCAGCGTGGAGGCTAAGCCGGGCTCCTATAATTCACCCCTCCACTTT
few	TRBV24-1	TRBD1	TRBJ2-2	CATSESGTGDTGELFF	TGTGCCACCAGTGAGTCCGGGACAGGGGACACCGGGGAGCTGTTTTTT
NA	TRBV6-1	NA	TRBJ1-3	CASDLQGTGNTIYF	TGTGCCAGCGACCTACAGGGTACTGGAAACACCATATATTTT
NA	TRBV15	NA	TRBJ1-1	CATSRAWQGSPEAFF	TGTGCCACCAGCAGAGCTTGGCAGGGAAGCCCTGAAGCTTTCTTT
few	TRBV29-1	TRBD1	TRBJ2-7	CSVEGGGHYEQYF	TGCAGCGTTGAAGGAGGGGGCCACTACGAGCAGTACTTC
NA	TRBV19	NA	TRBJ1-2	CASSMGARGVANYGYTF	TGTGCCAGTAGTATGGGGGCACGGGGGGTTGCGAACTATGGCTACACCTTC
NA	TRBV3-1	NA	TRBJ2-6	CASSQVGGLGSGANVLTF	TGTGCCAGCAGCCAAGTTGGCGGGTTAGGCTCTGGGGCCAACGTCCTGACTTTC
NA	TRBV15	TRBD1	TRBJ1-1	CATSSDRGHQEAFF	TGTGCCACCAGCAGCGACAGGGGGCACCAAGAAGCTTTCTTT
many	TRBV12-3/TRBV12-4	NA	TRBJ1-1	CASSLKAGAAFF	TGTGCCAGCAGTTTAAAGGCAGGGGCAGCTTTCTTT
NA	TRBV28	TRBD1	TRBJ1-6	CASSPGQGAFSPLHF	TGTGCCAGCAGTCCGGGACAGGGGGCTTTTTCACCCCTCCACTTT
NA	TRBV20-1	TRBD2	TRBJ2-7	CSARNSGRVLEQYF	TGCAGTGCTAGAAACAGCGGGAGGGTTTTGGAGCAGTACTTC
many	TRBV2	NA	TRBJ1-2	CASSAGGSGYGYTF	TGTGCCAGCAGTGCCGGAGGGTCTGGTTATGGCTACACCTTC
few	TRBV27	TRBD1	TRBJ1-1	CASSLLGQGAGTEAFF	TGTGCCAGCAGTTTACTCGGACAGGGGGCAGGCACTGAAGCTTTCTTT
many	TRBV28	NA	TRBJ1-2	CASSFPSGRGYGYTF	TGTGCCAGCAGTTTCCCCTCCGGAAGAGGCTATGGCTACACCTTC
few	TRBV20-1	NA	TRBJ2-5	CSATFWGQETQYF	TGCAGTGCCACGTTTTGGGGTCAAGAGACCCAGTACTTC
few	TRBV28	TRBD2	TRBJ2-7	CASSPPGGFRYEQYF	TGTGCCAGCAGTCCCCCCGGGGGGTTCAGGTACGAGCAGTACTTC
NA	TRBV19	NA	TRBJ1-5	CASSMGTAGDQPQHF	TGTGCCAGTAGTATGGGAACGGCCGGGGATCAGCCCCAGCATTTT
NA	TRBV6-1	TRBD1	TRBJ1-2	CASTRGDSYGYTF	TGTGCCAGCACCAGGGGGGACAGCTATGGCTACACCTTC
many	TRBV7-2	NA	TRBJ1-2	CASSLGEGYGYTF	TGTGCCAGCAGCTTAGGGGAGGGGTATGGCTACACCTTC